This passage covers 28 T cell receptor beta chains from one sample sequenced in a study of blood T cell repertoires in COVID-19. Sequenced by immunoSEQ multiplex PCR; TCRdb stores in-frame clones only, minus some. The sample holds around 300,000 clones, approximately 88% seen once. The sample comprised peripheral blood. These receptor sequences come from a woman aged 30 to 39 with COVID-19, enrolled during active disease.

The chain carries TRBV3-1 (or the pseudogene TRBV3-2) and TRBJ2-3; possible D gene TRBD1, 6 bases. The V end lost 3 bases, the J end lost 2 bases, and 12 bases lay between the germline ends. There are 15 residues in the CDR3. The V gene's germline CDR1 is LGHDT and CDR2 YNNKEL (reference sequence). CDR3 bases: TGTGCCAGCAGCCACAAAACAGGGAACACAGATACGCAGTATTTT. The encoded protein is CASSHKTGNTDTQYF.

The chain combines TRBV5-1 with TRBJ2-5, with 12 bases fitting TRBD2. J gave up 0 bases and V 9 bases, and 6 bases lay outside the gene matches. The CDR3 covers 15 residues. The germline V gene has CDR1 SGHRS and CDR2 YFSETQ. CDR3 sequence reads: CATTSGGRNQETQYF. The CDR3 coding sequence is TGCGCCACCACTAGCGGGGGGCGTAACCAAGAGACCCAGTACTTC.

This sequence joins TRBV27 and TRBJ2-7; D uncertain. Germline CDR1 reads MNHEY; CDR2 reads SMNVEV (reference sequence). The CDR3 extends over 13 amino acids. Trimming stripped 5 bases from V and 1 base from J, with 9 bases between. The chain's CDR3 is CASSITASYEQYF. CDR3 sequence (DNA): TGTGCCAGCAGTATAACTGCTTCCTACGAGCAGTACTTC.

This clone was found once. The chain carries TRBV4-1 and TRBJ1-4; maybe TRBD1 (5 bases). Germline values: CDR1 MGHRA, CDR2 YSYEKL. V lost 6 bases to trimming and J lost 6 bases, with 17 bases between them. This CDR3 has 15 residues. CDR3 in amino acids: CASRRFDLRDEKLFF. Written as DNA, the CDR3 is TGCGCCAGCAGGAGGTTTGACCTCAGGGATGAAAAACTGTTTTTT.

The CDR3 DNA sequence: TGTGCCAGCTCACCAACCAGACAAAACACTGAAGCTTTCTTT. Translation: CASSPTRQNTEAFF. V is TRBV18 and J is TRBJ1-1; D is uncertain. Germline V gives CDR1 KGHSH, CDR2 LQKENI. The CDR3 spans 14 residues. The V and J ends lost 2 bases and 2 bases respectively, with 9 bases between them.

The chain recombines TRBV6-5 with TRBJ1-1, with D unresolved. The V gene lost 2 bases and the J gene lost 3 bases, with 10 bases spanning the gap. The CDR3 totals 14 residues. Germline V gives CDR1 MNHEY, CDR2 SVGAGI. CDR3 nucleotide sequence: TGTGCCAGCAGTTACCGCGTGGGAGACACTGAAGCTTTCTTT. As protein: CASSYRVGDTEAFF.

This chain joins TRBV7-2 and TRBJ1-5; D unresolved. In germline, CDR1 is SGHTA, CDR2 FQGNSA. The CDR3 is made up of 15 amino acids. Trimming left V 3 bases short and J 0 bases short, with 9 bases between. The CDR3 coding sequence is TGTGCCAGCAGCTTGGCCCAGAATAGCAATCAGCCCCAGCATTTT. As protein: CASSLAQNSNQPQHF.

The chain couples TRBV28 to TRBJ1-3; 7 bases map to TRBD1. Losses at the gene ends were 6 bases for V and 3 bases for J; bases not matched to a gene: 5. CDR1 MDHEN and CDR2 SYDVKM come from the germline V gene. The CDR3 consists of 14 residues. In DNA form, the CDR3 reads TGTGCCAGCAGCCAGGGGGTCGTTGGAAACACCATATATTTT. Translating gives CASSQGVVGNTIYF.

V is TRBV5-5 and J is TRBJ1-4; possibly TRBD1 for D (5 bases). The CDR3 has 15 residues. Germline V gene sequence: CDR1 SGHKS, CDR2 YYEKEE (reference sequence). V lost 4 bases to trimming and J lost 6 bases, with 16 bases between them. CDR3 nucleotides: TGTGCCAGCAGCCACCGGGTCCCGGGGGATGAAAAACTGTTTTTT. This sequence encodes CASSHRVPGDEKLFF.

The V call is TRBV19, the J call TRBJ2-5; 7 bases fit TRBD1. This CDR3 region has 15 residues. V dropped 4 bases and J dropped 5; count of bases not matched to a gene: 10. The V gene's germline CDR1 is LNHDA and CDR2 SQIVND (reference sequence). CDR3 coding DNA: TGTGCCAGTAGTAGCACCCGACAGGGTCTGGAGACCCAGTACTTC. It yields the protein CASSSTRQGLETQYF.

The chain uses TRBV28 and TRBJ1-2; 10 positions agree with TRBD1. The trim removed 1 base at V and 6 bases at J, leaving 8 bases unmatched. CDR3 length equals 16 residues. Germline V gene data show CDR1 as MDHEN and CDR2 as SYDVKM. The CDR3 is CASSLLDRGDRDGYTF. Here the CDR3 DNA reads TGTGCCAGCAGTTTATTGGACAGGGGGGATCGGGATGGCTACACCTTC.

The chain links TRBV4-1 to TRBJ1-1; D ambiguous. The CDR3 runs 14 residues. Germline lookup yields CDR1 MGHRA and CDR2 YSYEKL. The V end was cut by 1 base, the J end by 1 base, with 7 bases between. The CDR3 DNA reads TGCGCCAGCAGCCAAGGCCCAGGGAACACTGAAGCTTTCTTT. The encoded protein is CASSQGPGNTEAFF.

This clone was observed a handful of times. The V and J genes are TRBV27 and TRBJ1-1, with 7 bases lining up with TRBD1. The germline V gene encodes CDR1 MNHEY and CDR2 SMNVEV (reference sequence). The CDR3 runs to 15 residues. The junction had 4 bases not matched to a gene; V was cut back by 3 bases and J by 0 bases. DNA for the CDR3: TGTGCCAGCAGTTTTCGAACAGGGGTGAACACTGAAGCTTTCTTT. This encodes CASSFRTGVNTEAFF.

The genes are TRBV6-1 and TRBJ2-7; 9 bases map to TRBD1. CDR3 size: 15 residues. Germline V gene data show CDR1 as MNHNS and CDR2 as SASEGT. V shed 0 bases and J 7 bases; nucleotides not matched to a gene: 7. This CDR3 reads CASSEAFGQGREQYV. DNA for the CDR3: TGTGCCAGCAGTGAAGCGTTTGGACAGGGGAGAGAGCAGTACGTC.

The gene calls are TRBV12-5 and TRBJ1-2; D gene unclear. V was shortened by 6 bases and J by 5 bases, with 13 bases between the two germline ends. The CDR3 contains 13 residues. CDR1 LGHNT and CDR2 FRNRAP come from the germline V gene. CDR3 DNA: TGTGCTAGTGGAAACGGGTTTGGGTATGGCTACACCTTC. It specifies CASGNGFGYGYTF.

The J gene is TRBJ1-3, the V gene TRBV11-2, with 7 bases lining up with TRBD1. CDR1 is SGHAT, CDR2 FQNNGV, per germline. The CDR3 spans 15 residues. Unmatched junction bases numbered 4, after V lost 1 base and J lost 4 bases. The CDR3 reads CASSLGTGGGNTIYF. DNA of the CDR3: TGTGCCAGCAGCTTAGGGACAGGAGGAGGAAACACCATATATTTT.

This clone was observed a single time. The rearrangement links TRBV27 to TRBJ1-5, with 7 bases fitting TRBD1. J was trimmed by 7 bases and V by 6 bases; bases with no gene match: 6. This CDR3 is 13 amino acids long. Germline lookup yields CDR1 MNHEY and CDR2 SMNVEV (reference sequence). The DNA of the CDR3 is TGTGCCAGCAGCTTGAACAGGGGCCAGCCCCAGCATTTT. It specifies CASSLNRGQPQHF.

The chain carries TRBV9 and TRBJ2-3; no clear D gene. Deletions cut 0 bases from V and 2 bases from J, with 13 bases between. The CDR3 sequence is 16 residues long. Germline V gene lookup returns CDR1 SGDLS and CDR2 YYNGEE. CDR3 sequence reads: CASSVVGSFFTDTQYF. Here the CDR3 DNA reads TGTGCCAGCAGCGTAGTCGGTAGCTTCTTCACAGATACGCAGTATTTT.

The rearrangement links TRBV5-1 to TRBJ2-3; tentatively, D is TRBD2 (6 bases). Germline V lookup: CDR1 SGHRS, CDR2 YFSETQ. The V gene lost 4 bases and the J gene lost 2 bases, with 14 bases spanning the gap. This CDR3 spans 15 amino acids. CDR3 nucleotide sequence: TGCGCCAGCAGCGAGGGACTGGTGCTCACAGATACGCAGTATTTT. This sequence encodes CASSEGLVLTDTQYF.

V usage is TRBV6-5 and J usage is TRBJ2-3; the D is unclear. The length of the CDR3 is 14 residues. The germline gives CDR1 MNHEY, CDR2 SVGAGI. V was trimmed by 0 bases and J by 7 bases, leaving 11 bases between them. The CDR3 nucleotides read TGTGCCAGCAGTTACTCGGGCCGGCTAAATACGCAGTATTTT. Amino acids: CASSYSGRLNTQYF.

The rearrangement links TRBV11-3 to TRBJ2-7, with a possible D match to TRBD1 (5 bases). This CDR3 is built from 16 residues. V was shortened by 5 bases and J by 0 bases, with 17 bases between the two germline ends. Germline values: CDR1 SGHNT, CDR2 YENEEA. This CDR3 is CASSHSVQGGSYEQYF. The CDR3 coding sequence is TGTGCCAGCAGCCATTCGGTGCAGGGCGGCTCCTACGAGCAGTACTTC.

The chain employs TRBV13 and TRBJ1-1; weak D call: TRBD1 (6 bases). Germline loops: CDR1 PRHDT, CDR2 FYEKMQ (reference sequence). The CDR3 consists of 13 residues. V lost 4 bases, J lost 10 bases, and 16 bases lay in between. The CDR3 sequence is CASSSPGTPVAFF. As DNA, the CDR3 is TGTGCCAGCAGCTCACCCGGGACACCTGTAGCTTTCTTT.

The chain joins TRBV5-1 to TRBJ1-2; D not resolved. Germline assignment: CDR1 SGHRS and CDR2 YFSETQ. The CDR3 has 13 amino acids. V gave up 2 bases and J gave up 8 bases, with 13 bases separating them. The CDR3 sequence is CASSLYGEDGYTF. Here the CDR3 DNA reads TGCGCCAGCAGCTTATATGGGGAGGACGGCTACACCTTC.

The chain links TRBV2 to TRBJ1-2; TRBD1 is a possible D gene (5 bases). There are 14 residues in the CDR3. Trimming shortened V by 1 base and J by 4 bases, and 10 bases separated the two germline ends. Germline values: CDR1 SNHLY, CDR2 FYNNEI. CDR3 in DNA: TGTGCCAGCAGTGAAGAGGGGCTTGCCTATGGCTACACCTTC. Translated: CASSEEGLAYGYTF. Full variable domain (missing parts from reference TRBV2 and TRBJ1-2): EPEVTQTPSHQVTQMGQEVILRCVPISNHLYFYWYRQILGQKVEFLVSFYNNEISEKSEIFDDQFSVERPDGSNFTLKIRSTKLEDSAMYFCASSEEGLAYGYTFGSGTRLTVV.

The CDR3 sequence: CASSYPINEQFF. As DNA, the CDR3 is TGTGCCAGCAGTTACCCTATCAATGAGCAGTTCTTC. The rearrangement joins TRBV6-2 or TRBV6-3 to TRBJ2-1, with D uncertain. Trimming cost V 2 bases and J 6 bases, with 5 bases left between them. Germline-derived CDR1 and CDR2 are MNHEY and SVGEGT. This CDR3 has 12 residues.

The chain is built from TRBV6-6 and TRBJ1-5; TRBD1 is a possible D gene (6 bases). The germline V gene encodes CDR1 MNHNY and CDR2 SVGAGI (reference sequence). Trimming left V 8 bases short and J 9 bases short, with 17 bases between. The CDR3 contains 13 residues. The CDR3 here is CASSRTGIWPQHF. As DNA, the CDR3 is TGTGCCAGCTCCCGAACAGGGATTTGGCCCCAGCATTTT.

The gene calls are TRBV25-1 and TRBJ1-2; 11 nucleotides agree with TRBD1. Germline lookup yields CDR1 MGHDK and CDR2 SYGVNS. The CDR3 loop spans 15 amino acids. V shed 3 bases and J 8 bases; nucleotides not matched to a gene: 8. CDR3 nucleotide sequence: TGTGCCAGCAGTGATACGGGGACAGGGGGGCGAGGCTACACCTTC. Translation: CASSDTGTGGRGYTF.

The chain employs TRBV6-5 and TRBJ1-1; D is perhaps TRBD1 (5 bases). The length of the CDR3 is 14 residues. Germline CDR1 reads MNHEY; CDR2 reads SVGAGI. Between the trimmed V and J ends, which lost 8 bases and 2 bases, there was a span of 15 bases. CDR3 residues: CASQVGEDNTEAFF. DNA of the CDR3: TGTGCCAGCCAAGTAGGGGAAGATAACACTGAAGCTTTCTTT.